The entry below describes one T cell receptor (beta chain). The entry originates in a study of blood T cell repertoires in COVID-19. At the level of the study: The United States, Italy and Spain were the sources of the acute and convalescent COVID-19 samples. In each case, the material was cDNA or gDNA derived from T cells, B-cell-depleted T cells, or PBMCs.

Source study methods: By means of reference gene primer amplification, nucleated cell counts were estimated. Measured with immunoSEQ multiplex PCR; TCRdb has only the in-frame clones, and not every one. V and J calls and clone size are copied from that table; D and trimming were computed from the DNA. The table has tens of thousands of clones, approximately 80% seen once; the top ten hold about 43%. Trimming removed 8 bases from V and 4 bases from J, with 17 bases in between. Germline lookup yields CDR1 MDHEN and CDR2 SYDVKM. The CDR3 is 14 residues long. V and J are TRBV28 and TRBJ1-1; D gene unclear. This clonotype originated in a man at least 80 years old with acute or convalescent COVID-19. The sample was peripheral blood. The CDR3 nucleotides are TGTGCCAGCGTGGACCCATCGGGAGGCACTGAAGCTTTCTTT. Translated: CASVDPSGGTEAFF.